What follows are 11 T cell receptor beta chains derived from one specimen sequenced in a study of cytotoxic CD8 clonotypes in ibrutinib-treated CLL. The protocol was immunoSEQ multiplex PCR, while the TCRdb copy is restricted to in-frame clones and leaves out a portion. The table includes some 290,000 clones, just under 80% detected once. The sequencing used PBMCs, collected before ibrutinib treatment. Receptor source: a human donor with chronic lymphocytic leukemia.

The chain combines TRBV7-2 with TRBJ2-1, with D unclear. The germline V gene has CDR1 SGHTA and CDR2 FQGNSA. With 8 bases removed from V and 0 bases from J, the gap between germline ends came to 14 bases. The CDR3 totals 15 residues. The CDR3 sequence is CASHWAGSSYNEQFF. Here the CDR3 DNA reads TGTGCCAGCCACTGGGCCGGAAGCTCCTACAATGAGCAGTTCTTC. Together with reference TRBV7-2 and TRBJ2-1, the CDR3 gives the full variable domain: GAGVSQSPSNKVTEKGKDVELRCDPISGHTALYWYRQSLGQGLEFLIYFQGNSAPDKSGLPSDRFSAERTGGSVSTLTIQRTQQEDSAVYLCASHWAGSSYNEQFFGPGTRLTVL.

The V gene is TRBV7-9, the J gene TRBJ2-5, with D perhaps TRBD2 (5 bases). The CDR3 runs 14 residues. V dropped 6 bases and J dropped 5 bases, with 16 bases sitting between them. Germline V gene sequence: CDR1 SEHNR, CDR2 FQNEAQ (reference sequence). CDR3 coding DNA: TGTGCCAGCAGATCCTCGTCCCGAGGGGAGACCCAGTACTTC. This codes for CASRSSSRGETQYF.

This chain uses TRBV19 with TRBJ1-2; D possibly corresponds to TRBD1 (6 bases). The V gene lost 8 bases and the J gene lost 5 bases, with 18 bases spanning the gap. Germline V gene lookup returns CDR1 LNHDA and CDR2 SQIVND (reference sequence). CDR3 length: 14 amino acids. The CDR3 coding sequence is TGTGCCAGTTCCTCCGACAGGCAGCCTTATGGCTACACCTTC. Protein sequence: CASSSDRQPYGYTF.

This clone came up once. J is TRBJ1-4 and V is TRBV19, with 8 positions matching TRBD1. V shed 7 bases, J shed 7 bases, and the junction held 8 bases outside the gene matches. Germline CDR1 reads LNHDA; CDR2 reads SQIVND (reference sequence). This CDR3 is built from 14 residues. CDR3 residues: CASIPSGGSEKLFF. The CDR3 DNA is TGTGCCAGTATCCCATCAGGGGGCTCTGAAAAACTGTTTTTT.

The genes are TRBV7-2 and TRBJ1-2; D unresolved. CDR1 is SGHTA and CDR2 is FQGNSA in the germline V gene. Trimming removed 4 bases from V and 7 bases from J, with 19 bases in between. The length of the CDR3 is 15 residues. In DNA, the CDR3 is TGTGCCAGCAGCTCCCTGGTGTTTGGGTCTCTTGGCTACACCTTC. As protein: CASSSLVFGSLGYTF.

This rearrangement joins TRBV10-1 to TRBJ2-5, with D maybe TRBD2 (5 bases). V was cut by 4 bases and J by 5 bases, with 14 bases left in between. Germline lookup yields CDR1 WNHNN and CDR2 SYGVQD (reference sequence). The CDR3 sequence is 14 residues long. The CDR3 here is CASSVMTTRETQYF. CDR3 bases: TGCGCCAGCAGTGTGATGACTACGCGGGAGACCCAGTACTTC.

V is TRBV12-2 and J is TRBJ2-7; the table's D call TRBD2 went unverified against the DNA. TRBV12-2 is classified as a pseudogene. The CDR3 spans 11 residues. Here the CDR3 DNA reads TGTCCCCGGACTAGCGGCTACGAGCAGTACTTC. Amino acids: CPRTSGYEQYF.

This clone has just one count. The J gene is TRBJ1-2, the V gene TRBV5-1; possibly TRBD1 for D (5 bases). The CDR3 contains 12 residues. With 0 bases removed from V and 5 bases from J, the gap between germline ends came to 5 bases. CDR1 is SGHRS, CDR2 YFSETQ, per germline. Written as DNA, the CDR3 is TGCGCCAGCAGCTTGGGACAGTATGGCTACACCTTC. It yields the protein CASSLGQYGYTF.

The gene calls are TRBV7-9 and TRBJ2-1, with 9 positions matching TRBD2. Germline V lookup: CDR1 SEHNR, CDR2 FQNEAQ (reference sequence). CDR3 length equals 18 residues. With 5 bases clipped from V and 0 bases from J, the junction kept 11 bases outside the gene matches. CDR3 region: CASSGGLLAGFSYNEQFF. The CDR3 nucleotides read TGTGCCAGCAGCGGAGGCTTGCTAGCGGGATTCTCCTACAATGAGCAGTTCTTC. Full variable domain (rest looked up from reference TRBV7-9 and TRBJ2-1): DTGVSQNPRHKITKRGQNVTFRCDPISEHNRLYWYRQTLGQGPEFLTYFQNEAQLEKSRLLSDRFSAERPKGSFSTLEIQRTEQGDSAMYLCASSGGLLAGFSYNEQFFGPGTRLTVL.

This sequence joins TRBV4-2 and TRBJ2-5; 7 bases align to TRBD1. The CDR3 is made up of 16 amino acids. With 2 bases clipped from V and 5 bases from J, the junction kept 11 bases outside the gene matches. The V gene's germline CDR1 is LGHNA and CDR2 YNFKEQ. CDR3 sequence reads: CASSQIQGSVGETQYF. Written as DNA, the CDR3 is TGTGCCAGCAGCCAAATACAGGGGTCGGTGGGGGAGACCCAGTACTTC.

The V and J genes are TRBV5-8 and TRBJ1-3; tentative D call: TRBD1 (5 bases). The CDR3 consists of 15 residues. Germline values: CDR1 SGHTS, CDR2 YDEGEE. V lost 4 bases, J lost 0 bases, and 11 bases lay in between. The CDR3 here is CASSPEGSSGNTIYF. The CDR3 coding sequence is TGTGCCAGCAGCCCGGAGGGGAGCTCTGGAAACACCATATATTTT.